This T cell receptor (beta chain) stems from a study of cytotoxic CD8 clonotypes in ibrutinib-treated CLL. Whole-study context: Included were about a dozen relapsed/refractory and about 14 treatment-naive patients, of whom 17 were IGHV unmutated. Median treatment time before response sampling was 12 months, range 6 to 36. Results showed around 24 partial and 2 complete responses; following median approximately 73 months, approximately 14 remained remitted, approximately 12 advanced.

This CDR3 contains 15 residues. J lost 2 bases, V lost 6 bases, and 9 bases had no gene match. Germline-derived CDR1 and CDR2 are LNHDA and SQIVND (reference sequence). Target depth was 1 in 200,000 to 1 in 1 million T cells, about 10x per clonotype. Libraries were prepared by immunoSEQ multiplex PCR; TCRdb keeps only in-frame clonotypes and omits some of them. The profile shows 150,000 or so clones, more than 75% of them singletons. This TCR was sampled from a human donor with chronic lymphocytic leukemia. This specimen consisted of PBMCs, obtained after 24 months of ibrutinib treatment. The chain couples TRBV19 to TRBJ1-2; 7 bases align to TRBD1. CDR3 sequence reads: CASRTTGSGNYGYTF. In nucleotides, the CDR3 is TGTGCCAGTAGGACGACAGGGTCCGGGAACTATGGCTACACCTTC.